These T cell receptor beta chains were read from a single sample in a study of CD4 and CD8 cells across lung adenocarcinoma regions. MiXCR, run by TCRdb on the PCR reads, gives a single entry per CDR3 protein. In the table there are about 7,500 distinct CDR3 sequences, approximately 50% of which are singletons. The sample taken for sequencing was CD8+ T cells from the center of a lung tumor. Every receptor here comes from a male donor with lung adenocarcinoma. The CD4 and CD8 labels of this study may be unreliable. CDR3s include the opening cysteine and the closing phenylalanine or tryptophan. Each record gives: D gene, J gene, V gene, clone size, CDR3 DNA, CDR3 protein. D genes are given only for firm matches. Clone size is stated in some rows and not others, as once, few, many or a class when expanded.

D: TRBD1; J: TRBJ1-2; V: TRBV6-1; size: .; DNA: TGTGCCAGCATCCTTCTAGGGGACAGGGGGCCGTACACCTTC; CDR3: CASILLGDRGPYTF
D: .; J: TRBJ2-1; V: TRBV4-1; size: .; DNA: TGCGCCAGCAGCCAAGGGGGGATTGAGCAGTTCTTC; CDR3: CASSQGGIEQFF
D: .; J: TRBJ1-6; V: TRBV27; size: many; DNA: TGTGCCAGCAGTTTAGGGGGCAGGGATCACTCACCCCTCCACTTT; CDR3: CASSLGGRDHSPLHF
D: .; J: TRBJ1-2; V: TRBV6-1; size: .; DNA: TGTGCCAGCAGTGAAAGGAGGGACTCCTATGGCTACACCTTC; CDR3: CASSERRDSYGYTF
D: TRBD1; J: TRBJ1-1; V: TRBV4-2; size: .; DNA: TGTGCCAGCAGCCAAGTTCTACAGGGGGCTTGGACTGAAGCTTTCTTT; CDR3: CASSQVLQGAWTEAFF
D: .; J: TRBJ2-1; V: TRBV11-2; size: .; DNA: TGTGCCAGCAGCCCACCCAGGTGGGGTGAGCAGTTCTTC; CDR3: CASSPPRWGEQFF
D: .; J: TRBJ2-1; V: TRBV6-1; size: .; DNA: TGTGCCAGCAGCCGAGCCCGGTTCCCCGGCTCCTACAATGAGCAGTTCTTC; CDR3: CASSRARFPGSYNEQFF
D: TRBD1; J: TRBJ2-7; V: TRBV14; size: .; DNA: TGTGCCAGCAGCGGACAGGGACTTACCTACGAGCAGTACTTC; CDR3: CASSGQGLTYEQYF
D: TRBD1; J: TRBJ2-1; V: TRBV7-6; size: .; DNA: TGTGCCAGCAGCCCACGACAGGGGAGAGACCACAATGAGCAGTTCTTC; CDR3: CASSPRQGRDHNEQFF
D: TRBD2; J: TRBJ2-1; V: TRBV4-1; size: .; DNA: TGCGCCAGCAGCCAAACCTCACTAGCGCCAGAGCAGTTCTTC; CDR3: CASSQTSLAPEQFF
D: .; J: TRBJ2-2; V: TRBV10-2; size: .; DNA: TGCGCCAGCAGTTTTGAGGGATCCACCGGGGAGCTGTTTTTT; CDR3: CASSFEGSTGELFF
D: .; J: TRBJ2-7; V: TRBV27; size: .; DNA: TGTGCCAGCAGATCTCCGGGACGGGAGACCTACGAGCAGTACTTC; CDR3: CASRSPGRETYEQYF
D: .; J: TRBJ1-2; V: TRBV27; size: many; DNA: TGTGCCAGCAGTTCCCTAGGGAACTATGGCTACACCTTC; CDR3: CASSSLGNYGYTF
D: .; J: TRBJ2-1; V: TRBV6-5; size: medium-sized; DNA: TGTGCCAGCAAGTTGGACCACTCCTACAATGAGCAGTTCTTC; CDR3: CASKLDHSYNEQFF
D: TRBD2; J: TRBJ2-3; V: TRBV7-8; size: many; DNA: TGTGCCAGCAGCTCGTGGACTAGCGGGGCGGGCACAGATACGCAGTATTTT; CDR3: CASSSWTSGAGTDTQYF
D: .; J: TRBJ1-2; V: TRBV6-5; size: .; DNA: TGTGCCAGCAGTTCCACCAGTCACACCTTC; CDR3: CASSSTSHTF
D: .; J: TRBJ2-5; V: TRBV20-1; size: many; DNA: TGCAGTGCTACCTCGGGACGAACCGAACAAGAGACCCAGTACTTC; CDR3: CSATSGRTEQETQYF
D: TRBD2; J: TRBJ2-7; V: TRBV6-1; size: .; DNA: TGTGCCAGCAGTCCCCTAAGTAGCGGGAGGGCCTACGAGCAGTACTTC; CDR3: CASSPLSSGRAYEQYF
D: TRBD2; J: TRBJ2-5; V: TRBV7-2; size: many; DNA: TGTGCCAGCAACCCGACTAGCGGGGGGGGGGCCCAGTACTTC; CDR3: CASNPTSGGGAQYF
D: .; J: TRBJ2-3; V: TRBV6-1; size: .; DNA: TGTGCCAGCAGGGGGGGAGTCGAGGATACGCAGTATTTT; CDR3: CASRGGVEDTQYF
D: .; J: TRBJ2-2; V: TRBV6-1; size: many; DNA: TGTGCCAGCTGGTCCACCGGGGAGCTGTTTTTT; CDR3: CASWSTGELFF
D: .; J: TRBJ1-2; V: TRBV6-5; size: few; DNA: TGTGCCAGCAGTTACCTGGACGTCTCCCTGCGGTTGGGCTATGGCTACACCTTC; CDR3: CASSYLDVSLRLGYGYTF
D: .; J: TRBJ2-2; V: TRBV6-1; size: .; DNA: .; CDR3: CASRGGGRTPGSCFF
D: .; J: TRBJ2-1; V: TRBV27; size: .; DNA: TGTGCCAGCAGTTTTCGGCAGACCTCCTACAATGAGCAGTTCTTC; CDR3: CASSFRQTSYNEQFF
D: TRBD1; J: TRBJ2-3; V: TRBV6-5; size: .; DNA: TGTGCCAGCATTTCCGGGACAGGGGCTTTCACAGATACGCAGTATTTT; CDR3: CASISGTGAFTDTQYF
D: .; J: TRBJ2-3; V: TRBV20-1; size: .; DNA: TGCAGTGCCCAAGACCGCGACATAGGCACAGATACGCAGTATTTT; CDR3: CSAQDRDIGTDTQYF
D: TRBD1; J: TRBJ2-1; V: TRBV7-2; size: few; DNA: TGTGCCAGCAGCTTCACAGGGGTGCCTGAGCAGTTCTTC; CDR3: CASSFTGVPEQFF
D: .; J: TRBJ1-2; V: TRBV6-1; size: .; DNA: TGTGCCAGCAGTGAAGAGGACGTCGTCGTAGTCTATGGCTACACCTTC; CDR3: CASSEEDVVVVYGYTF
D: .; J: TRBJ2-4; V: TRBV6-1; size: .; DNA: TGTGCCAGCAGTGATGGGAGATCGGGTGCCAAAAACATTCAGTACTTC; CDR3: CASSDGRSGAKNIQYF
D: .; J: TRBJ1-2; V: TRBV30; size: .; DNA: TGTGCCTGGAGTGTAGCCAGGGGCTTTGGCTACACCTTC; CDR3: CAWSVARGFGYTF
D: .; J: TRBJ2-1; V: TRBV12-5; size: .; DNA: TGTGCTAGTGCCAGGACTGGCTACAATGAGCAGTTCTTC; CDR3: CASARTGYNEQFF
D: .; J: TRBJ2-1; V: TRBV20-1; size: .; DNA: TGCAGTGCTATCGGGGGAAGCTCCTACAATGAGCAGTTCTTC; CDR3: CSAIGGSSYNEQFF
D: .; J: TRBJ2-7; V: TRBV27; size: .; DNA: TGTGCCAGCAGTTTAGTCTGGGGCCAGTTCTACGAGCAGTACTTC; CDR3: CASSLVWGQFYEQYF
D: .; J: TRBJ1-1; V: TRBV7-2; size: .; DNA: TGTGCCAGCAGCCCGGGGGGGGGGCTGGGGATGAACACTGAAGCTTTCTTT; CDR3: CASSPGGGLGMNTEAFF
D: TRBD2; J: TRBJ2-2; V: TRBV6-1; size: .; DNA: TGTGCCAGCAGTCAAAGCGGGAGCCGCAACACCGGGGAGCTGTTTTTT; CDR3: CASSQSGSRNTGELFF
D: .; J: TRBJ2-3; V: TRBV14; size: many; DNA: TGTGCCAGCAGCGAACTAGACGTCACAGATACGCAGTATTTT; CDR3: CASSELDVTDTQYF
D: .; J: TRBJ2-5; V: TRBV7-2; size: once; DNA: TGTGCCAGCAGCTTAGTTGACTACCAAGAGACCCAGTACTTC; CDR3: CASSLVDYQETQYF
D: TRBD2; J: TRBJ2-2; V: TRBV10-3; size: .; DNA: TGTGCCATCAGTGAGCCGGGGACTAGCGGGTTCACCGGGGAGCTGTTTTTT; CDR3: CAISEPGTSGFTGELFF
D: TRBD2; J: TRBJ2-5; V: TRBV28; size: medium-sized; DNA: TGTGCCAGCAGTTTTGGCGGGGAGGGCGAGGAGACCCAGTACTTC; CDR3: CASSFGGEGEETQYF
D: TRBD2; J: TRBJ2-1; V: TRBV20-1; size: .; DNA: TGCAGTGCTAGAACACTAGCGGGGCGTAATGAGCAGTTCTTC; CDR3: CSARTLAGRNEQFF
D: TRBD2; J: TRBJ2-5; V: TRBV12-3/TRBV12-4; size: .; DNA: TGTGCCAGCAGTTTAGGAGGGCTAGCGGGAGATCAAGAGACCCAGTACTTC; CDR3: CASSLGGLAGDQETQYF
D: TRBD2; J: TRBJ2-1; V: TRBV6-1; size: .; DNA: TGTGCCAGCAACTATATGCGGGGGGTTGAGCAGTTCTTC; CDR3: CASNYMRGVEQFF